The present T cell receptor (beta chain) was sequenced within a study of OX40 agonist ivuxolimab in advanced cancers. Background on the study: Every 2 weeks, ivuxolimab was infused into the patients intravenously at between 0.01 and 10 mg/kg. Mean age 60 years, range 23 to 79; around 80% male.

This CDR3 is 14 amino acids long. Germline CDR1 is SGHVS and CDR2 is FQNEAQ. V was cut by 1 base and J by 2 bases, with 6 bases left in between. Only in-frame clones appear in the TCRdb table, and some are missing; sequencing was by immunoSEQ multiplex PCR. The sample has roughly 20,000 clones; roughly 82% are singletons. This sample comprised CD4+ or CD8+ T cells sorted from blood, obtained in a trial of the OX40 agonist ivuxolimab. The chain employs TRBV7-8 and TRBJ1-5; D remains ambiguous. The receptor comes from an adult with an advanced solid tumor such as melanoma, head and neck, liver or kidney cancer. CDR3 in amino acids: CASSLVGGNQPQHF. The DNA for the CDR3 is TGTGCCAGCAGCTTAGTCGGGGGCAATCAGCCCCAGCATTTT.